This record looks at one T cell receptor beta chain sequence and its context. The sample is drawn from a study of response to subunit inactivated influenza vaccine. Using its own MiXCR run on the RT-PCR reads, TCRdb lists one record per CDR3 protein. The data show just under 550,000 distinct CDR3 sequences, approximately 24% seen once. These data are also associated with another study on T cells expressing NK-cell markers. In that study: The authors generated TCR beta cDNA through 5'RACE template switching with UMIs.

This receptor was obtained from a man between 45 and 60 years old who received an inactivated influenza vaccine. Sequencing used CD4+ T cells sorted from PBMCs, obtained about 13 days after vaccination.

The CDR3 here is CASSLVPGGYNEQFF. The CDR3 DNA reads TGTGCCAGCAGTTTAGTCCCGGGAGGTTACAATGAGCAGTTCTTC. The rearrangement links TRBV12-3 or TRBV12-4 to TRBJ2-1; TRBD2 agrees at 7 bases. This CDR3 has 15 amino acids. The V and J ends lost 1 base and 4 bases, in that order; junction bases with no gene match: 4.